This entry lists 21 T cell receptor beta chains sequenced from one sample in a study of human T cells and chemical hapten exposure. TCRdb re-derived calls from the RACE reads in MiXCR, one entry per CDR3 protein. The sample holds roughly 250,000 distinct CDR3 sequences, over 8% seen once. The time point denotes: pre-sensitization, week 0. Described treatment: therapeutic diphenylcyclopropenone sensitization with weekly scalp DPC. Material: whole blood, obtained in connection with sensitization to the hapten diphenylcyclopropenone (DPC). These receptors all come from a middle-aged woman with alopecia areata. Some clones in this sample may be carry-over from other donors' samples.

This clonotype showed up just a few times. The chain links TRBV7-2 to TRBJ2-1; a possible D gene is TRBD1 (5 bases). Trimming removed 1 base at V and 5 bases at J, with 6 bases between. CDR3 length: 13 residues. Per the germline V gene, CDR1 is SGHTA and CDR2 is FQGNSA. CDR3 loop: CASSLGQHNEQFF. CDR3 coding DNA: TGTGCCAGCAGCTTAGGACAGCACAATGAGCAGTTCTTC.

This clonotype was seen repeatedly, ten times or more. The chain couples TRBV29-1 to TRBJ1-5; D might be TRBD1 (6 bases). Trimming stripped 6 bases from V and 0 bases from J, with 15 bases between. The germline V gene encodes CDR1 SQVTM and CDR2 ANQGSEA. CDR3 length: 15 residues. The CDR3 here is CSVTWGADSNQPQHF. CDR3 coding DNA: TGCAGCGTGACGTGGGGGGCAGATAGCAATCAGCCCCAGCATTTT.

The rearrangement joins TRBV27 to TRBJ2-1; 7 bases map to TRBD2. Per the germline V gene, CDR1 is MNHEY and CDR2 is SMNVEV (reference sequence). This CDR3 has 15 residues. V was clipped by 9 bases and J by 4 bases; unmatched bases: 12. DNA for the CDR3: TGTGCCAGTCGGAAACTAGCGACCCTTTACAATGAGCAGTTCTTC. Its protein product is CASRKLATLYNEQFF.

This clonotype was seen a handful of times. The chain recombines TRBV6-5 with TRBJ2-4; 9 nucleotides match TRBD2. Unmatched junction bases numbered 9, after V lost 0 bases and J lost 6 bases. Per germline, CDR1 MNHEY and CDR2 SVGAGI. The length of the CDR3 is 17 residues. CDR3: CASSYSKALTSGNIQYF. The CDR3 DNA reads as TGTGCCAGCAGTTACTCGAAAGCCTTGACTAGCGGAAACATTCAGTACTTC.

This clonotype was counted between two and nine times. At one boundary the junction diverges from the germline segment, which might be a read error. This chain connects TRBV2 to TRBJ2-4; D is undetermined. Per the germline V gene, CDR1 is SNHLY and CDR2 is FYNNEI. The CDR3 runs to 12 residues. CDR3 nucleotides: TGTGCCAGCAGTGAAGGGGTGCCACCGCGGAACTTC. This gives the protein CASSEGVPPRNF. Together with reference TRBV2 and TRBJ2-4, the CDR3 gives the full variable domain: EPEVTQTPSHQVTQMGQEVILRCVPISNHLYFYWYRQILGQKVEFLVSFYNNEISEKSEIFDDQFSVERPDGSNFTLKIRSTKLEDSAMYFCASSEGVPPRNFGAGTRLSVL.

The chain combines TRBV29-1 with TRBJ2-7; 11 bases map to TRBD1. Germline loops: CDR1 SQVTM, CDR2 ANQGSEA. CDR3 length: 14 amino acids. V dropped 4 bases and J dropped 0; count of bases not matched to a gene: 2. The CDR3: CSVGGQGDSYEQYF. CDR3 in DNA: TGCAGCGTTGGGGGACAGGGGGACTCCTACGAGCAGTACTTC.

Written as DNA, the CDR3 is TGTGCCAGCAGTCCGCGTCAAAGGGGCGTTCAGCCCCAGCATTTT. It translates to CASSPRQRGVQPQHF. The chain joins TRBV6-6 to TRBJ1-5, with D maybe TRBD1 (5 bases). CDR3 length: 15 residues. V was clipped by 5 bases and J by 6 bases, with 17 bases between them. From germline, CDR1 is MNHNY and CDR2 SVGAGI (reference sequence).

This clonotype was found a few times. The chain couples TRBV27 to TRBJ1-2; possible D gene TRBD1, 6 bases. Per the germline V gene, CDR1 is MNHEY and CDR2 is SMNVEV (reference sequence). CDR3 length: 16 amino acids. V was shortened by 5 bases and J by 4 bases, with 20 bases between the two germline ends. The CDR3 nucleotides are TGTGCCAGCAGTCCATCTGCAGCGCAGGGGACCTATGGCTACACCTTC. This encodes CASSPSAAQGTYGYTF.

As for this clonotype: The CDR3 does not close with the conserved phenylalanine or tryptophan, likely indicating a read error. CDR3 residues: CASGAGPGVETQYS. CDR3 coding DNA: TGTGCCTCAGGAGCGGGACCCGGAGTAGAGACCCAGTACTCC. The rearrangement links TRBV7-6 to TRBJ2-5; 7 bases fit TRBD2. CDR3 size: 14 residues. V was clipped by 11 bases and J by 4 bases; unmatched bases: 13. Looked up from germline, CDR1 is SGHVS and CDR2 is FNYEAQ.

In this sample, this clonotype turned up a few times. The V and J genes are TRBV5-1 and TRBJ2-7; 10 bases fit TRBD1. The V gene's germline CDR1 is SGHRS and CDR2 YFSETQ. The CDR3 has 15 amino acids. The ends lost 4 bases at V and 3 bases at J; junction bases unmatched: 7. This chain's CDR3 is CASSGPGQGFYEQYF. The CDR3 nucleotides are TGCGCCAGCAGCGGGCCGGGACAGGGGTTCTACGAGCAGTACTTC.

The CDR3 is CASSRTGTEDSPLHF. The CDR3 nucleotides read TGTGCCAGCAGCCGAACCGGGACAGAGGATTCACCCCTCCACTTT. V and J are TRBV3-1 and TRBJ1-6; 7 nucleotides line up with TRBD1. V gave up 4 bases and J gave up 8 bases; unmatched junction bases: 8. This CDR3 contains 15 residues. Germline loops: CDR1 LGHDT, CDR2 YNNKEL (reference sequence).

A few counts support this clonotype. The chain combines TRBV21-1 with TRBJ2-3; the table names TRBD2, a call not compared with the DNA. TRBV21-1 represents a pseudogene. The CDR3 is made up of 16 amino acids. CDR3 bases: TGTGCCAGCAGTACCGGGACTAGCGGGAGTTCAGATACGCAGTATTTT. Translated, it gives CASSTGTSGSSDTQYF.

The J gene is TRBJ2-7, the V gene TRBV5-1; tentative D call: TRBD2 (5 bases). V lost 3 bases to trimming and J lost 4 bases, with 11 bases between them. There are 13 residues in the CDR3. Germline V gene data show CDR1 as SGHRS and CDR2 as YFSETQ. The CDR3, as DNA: TGCGCCAGCAGCTCCCCGGACTCTTACGAGCAGTACTTC. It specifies CASSSPDSYEQYF. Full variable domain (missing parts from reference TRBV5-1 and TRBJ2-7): KAGVTQTPRYLIKTRGQQVTLSCSPISGHRSVSWYQQTPGQGLQFLFEYFSETQRNKGNFPGRFSGRQFSNSRSEMNVSTLELGDSALYLCASSSPDSYEQYFGPGTRLTVT.

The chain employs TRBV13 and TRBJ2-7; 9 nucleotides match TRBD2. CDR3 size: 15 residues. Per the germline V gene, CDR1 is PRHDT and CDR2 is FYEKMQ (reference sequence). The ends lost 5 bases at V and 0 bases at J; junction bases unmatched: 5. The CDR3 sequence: CASSLLAGNSYEQYF. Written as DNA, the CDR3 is TGTGCCAGCAGCCTACTAGCGGGCAACTCCTACGAGCAGTACTTC.

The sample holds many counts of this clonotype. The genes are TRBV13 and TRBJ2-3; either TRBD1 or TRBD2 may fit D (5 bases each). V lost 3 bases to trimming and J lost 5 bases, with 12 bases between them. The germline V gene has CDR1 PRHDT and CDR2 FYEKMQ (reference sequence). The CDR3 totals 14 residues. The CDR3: CASSFIRDLDTQYF. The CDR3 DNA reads TGTGCCAGCAGCTTCATCCGGGACCTAGATACGCAGTATTTT. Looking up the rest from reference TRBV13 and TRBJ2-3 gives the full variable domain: AAGVIQSPRHLIKEKRETATLKCYPIPRHDTVYWYQQGPGQDPQFLISFYEKMQSDKGSIPDRFSAQQFSDYHSELNMSSLELGDSALYFCASSFIRDLDTQYFGPGTRLTVL.

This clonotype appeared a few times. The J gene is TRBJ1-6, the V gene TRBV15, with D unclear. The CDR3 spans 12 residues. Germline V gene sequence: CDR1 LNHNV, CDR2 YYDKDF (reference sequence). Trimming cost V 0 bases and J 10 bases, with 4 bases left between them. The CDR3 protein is CATSRDVSPLHF. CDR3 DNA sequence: TGTGCCACCAGCAGAGATGTCTCACCCCTCCACTTT.

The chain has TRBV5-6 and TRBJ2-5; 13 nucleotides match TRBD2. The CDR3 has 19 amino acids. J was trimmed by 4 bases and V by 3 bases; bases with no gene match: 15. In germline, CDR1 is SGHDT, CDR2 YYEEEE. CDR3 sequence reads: CASSWTSGSSKGKGETQYF. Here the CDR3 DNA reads TGTGCCAGCAGCTGGACTAGCGGGAGCTCTAAAGGGAAAGGAGAGACCCAGTACTTC.

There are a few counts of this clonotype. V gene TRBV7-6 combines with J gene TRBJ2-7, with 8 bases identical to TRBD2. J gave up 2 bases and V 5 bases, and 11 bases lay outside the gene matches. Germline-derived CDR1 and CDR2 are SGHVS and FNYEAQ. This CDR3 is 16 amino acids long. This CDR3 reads CASSPMRAGDPYEQYF. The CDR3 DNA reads TGTGCCAGCAGCCCCATGCGAGCGGGGGACCCCTACGAGCAGTACTTC. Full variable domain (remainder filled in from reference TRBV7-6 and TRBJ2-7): GAGVSQSPRYKVTKRGQDVALRCDPISGHVSLYWYRQALGQGPEFLTYFNYEAQQDKSGLPNDRFSAERPEGSISTLTIQRTEQRDSAMYRCASSPMRAGDPYEQYFGPGTRLTVT.

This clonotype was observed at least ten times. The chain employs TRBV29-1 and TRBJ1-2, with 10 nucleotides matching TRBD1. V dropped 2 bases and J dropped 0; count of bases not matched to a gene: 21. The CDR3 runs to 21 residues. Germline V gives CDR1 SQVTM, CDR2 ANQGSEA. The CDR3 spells CSVEFLRKGPGQGTSNYGYTF. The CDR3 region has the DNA TGCAGCGTTGAATTTCTGCGGAAGGGGCCGGGACAGGGGACCTCTAACTATGGCTACACCTTC.

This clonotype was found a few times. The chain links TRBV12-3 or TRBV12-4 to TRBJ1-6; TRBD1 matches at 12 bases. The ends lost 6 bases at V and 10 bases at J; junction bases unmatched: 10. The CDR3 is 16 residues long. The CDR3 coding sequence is TGTGCCAGCAGCTTTACGGGACAGGGGGCACTGTCACCCCTCCACTTT. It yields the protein CASSFTGQGALSPLHF.

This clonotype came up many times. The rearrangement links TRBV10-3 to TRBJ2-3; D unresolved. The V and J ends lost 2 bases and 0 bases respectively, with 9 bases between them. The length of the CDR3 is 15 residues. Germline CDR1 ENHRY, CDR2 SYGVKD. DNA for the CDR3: TGTGCCATCAGTGAGAGGCGGAGTAGCACAGATACGCAGTATTTT. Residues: CAISERRSSTDTQYF.